This section outlines one T cell receptor beta chain sequence together with its context. Antigen: not known. At one end, the junction sequence differs from germline, possibly due to a read error. The sample is drawn from a study of CD8 T cells in ankylosing spondylitis. Study-wide results and caveats: Reported data indicate significant enrichment of disease-linked clones within matched ankylosing spondylitis synovial fluid. In peripheral blood, disease-linked CD8+ clones occurred at relatively low frequencies. A number of the motif variants had already been described in reactive arthritis synovial fluid and blood. What seemed typical of ankylosing spondylitis blood was a TCR beta motif built from several highly homologous variants.

For TCR beta, libraries came from quantitative 5'-RACE with molecular barcodes. Each CDR3 protein gets one entry after TCRdb re-called the 5' RACE reads with MiXCR. The data contain hundreds of thousands of distinct CDR3 sequences, about an eighth of them singletons. Looked up from germline, CDR1 is SGHDT and CDR2 is YYEEEE. This CDR3 is built from 15 residues. The J gene is TRBJ1-2, the V gene TRBV5-6, with D perhaps matching TRBD1 (6 bases). Material for sequencing was blood, either unsorted or a sorted T cell fraction (not recorded which). The TCR originated in a male donor with ankylosing spondylitis. CDR3 loop: CASSLDSWTVYGCTF. Written as DNA, the CDR3 is TGTGCCAGCAGCTTGGATAGTTGGACAGTATATGGCTGCACCTTC.